The 30 T cell receptor beta chains listed next were all sequenced from one sample in a study of T cell responses to AZD1222 COVID-19 vaccine. Measured with immunoSEQ multiplex PCR; TCRdb has only the in-frame clones, and not every one. The table shows around 130,000 clones, with approximately 88% occurring only once. The sequencing here drew on peripheral blood, taken on day 0 of MenACWY control vaccination. These receptors were taken from an adult in good health.

This clone was counted a single time. J is TRBJ1-4 and V is TRBV5-4, with TRBD1 identical over 9 bases. V trimming: 4 bases; J trimming: 8 bases; junction bases outside the gene matches: 12. The CDR3 is 16 residues long. Germline loops: CDR1 SGHNT, CDR2 YYREEE (reference sequence). The CDR3 DNA reads TGTGCCAGCAGCACAGAAGAACAGGGGGCAAGGGAAAAACTGTTTTTT. Amino acid sequence: CASSTEEQGAREKLFF.

This clone was recorded once. V gene TRBV4-1 combines with J gene TRBJ2-5; D uncertain. Germline CDR1 reads MGHRA; CDR2 reads YSYEKL. This CDR3 is 17 amino acids long. With 3 bases removed from V and 7 bases from J, the gap between germline ends came to 24 bases. The CDR3 is CASSHPPWASEVGTQYF. For the CDR3, the DNA is TGCGCCAGCAGCCATCCGCCCTGGGCCTCCGAGGTGGGGACCCAGTACTTC.

The V and J genes are TRBV10-2 and TRBJ1-2; TRBD1 aligns across 9 bases. Looked up from germline, CDR1 is WSHSY and CDR2 is SAAADI. This CDR3 is built from 15 residues. V was clipped by 10 bases and J by 6 bases; unmatched bases: 15. The CDR3 spells CATTGQGRKSNGYTF. The CDR3 coding sequence is TGCGCCACGACGGGACAGGGTAGGAAGAGCAATGGCTACACCTTC.

The chain employs TRBV5-6 and TRBJ2-1; 8 bases fit TRBD1. The CDR3 is 14 residues long. Germline CDR1 SGHDT, CDR2 YYEEEE. V gave up 3 bases and J gave up 8 bases; unmatched junction bases: 7. The CDR3 is CASSWGQVLDEQFF. CDR3 coding DNA: TGTGCCAGCAGCTGGGGACAGGTGCTGGATGAGCAGTTCTTC.

The rearrangement joins TRBV7-9 to TRBJ2-7; D is unresolved. Germline assignment: CDR1 SEHNR and CDR2 FQNEAQ (reference sequence). The CDR3 is 14 amino acids. With 0 bases removed from V and 2 bases from J, the gap between germline ends came to 8 bases. The CDR3 loop reads CASSLASGPYEQYF. In DNA form, the CDR3 reads TGTGCCAGCAGCTTAGCCTCGGGCCCCTACGAGCAGTACTTC.

CDR3 sequence: CASSQVGGRKTGELFF. The CDR3 DNA follows: TGTGCCAGCAGCCAAGTGGGCGGGAGGAAGACCGGGGAGCTGTTTTTT. The chain joins TRBV3-1 (or the pseudogene TRBV3-2) to TRBJ2-2; 8 bases map to TRBD2. The length of the CDR3 is 16 residues. Germline V gene sequence: CDR1 LGHDT, CDR2 YNNKEL (reference sequence). The V and J ends lost 1 base and 5 bases, in that order; junction bases with no gene match: 6.

This clone was found once. The CDR3 loop is CASSAPGVTYEQYF. As DNA, the CDR3 is TGTGCCAGCAGCGCTCCAGGTGTGACCTACGAGCAGTACTTC. The chain combines TRBV28 with TRBJ2-7; D unresolved. The CDR3 runs to 14 residues. Germline V gene data show CDR1 as MDHEN and CDR2 as SYDVKM. V dropped 6 bases and J dropped 2 bases, with 14 bases sitting between them.

The rearrangement uses TRBV3-1 (or the pseudogene TRBV3-2) and TRBJ1-1; D possibly corresponds to TRBD1 (6 bases). The CDR3 consists of 15 residues. Germline CDR1 is LGHDT and CDR2 is YNNKEL (reference sequence). V lost 3 bases to trimming and J lost 5 bases, with 16 bases between them. The CDR3 is CASSQDFGGRTEAFF. CDR3 in DNA: TGTGCCAGCAGCCAGGATTTCGGGGGGCGGACTGAAGCTTTCTTT.

This chain joins TRBV7-2 and TRBJ2-1; D may be TRBD2 (5 bases). The CDR3 runs 16 residues. V was cut by 3 bases and J by 6 bases, with 18 bases left in between. Per germline, CDR1 SGHTA and CDR2 FQGNSA. The CDR3 spells CASSFSDLSRSNEQFF. The CDR3 bases are TGTGCCAGCAGCTTCTCGGACTTGTCTCGTAGCAATGAGCAGTTCTTC.

The chain is built from TRBV10-2 and TRBJ2-7; D perhaps matches TRBD1 (6 bases). Trimming removed 3 bases at V and 5 bases at J, with 11 bases between. CDR1 and CDR2 from the germline V gene are WSHSY and SAAADI. The CDR3 totals 13 residues. CDR3 amino acids: CASSEQGHDEQYF. The CDR3 bases are TGCGCCAGCAGTGAACAGGGACACGACGAGCAGTACTTC.

The V and J genes are TRBV18 and TRBJ2-7, with TRBD2 matching over 9 bases. The ends lost 4 bases at V and 5 bases at J; junction bases unmatched: 9. Per the germline V gene, CDR1 is KGHSH and CDR2 is LQKENI. The CDR3 length is 15 residues. The CDR3 loop is CASSRLSGSSHEQYF. DNA of the CDR3: TGTGCCAGCTCACGCCTTAGCGGGAGTTCCCACGAGCAGTACTTC.

The chain uses TRBV9 and TRBJ2-7; D is unresolved. The V end was cut by 0 bases, the J end by 4 bases, with 11 bases between. Germline V CDR1 and CDR2: SGDLS, YYNGEE. This CDR3 has 14 residues. The CDR3 DNA reads as TGTGCCAGCAGCGTAGCTGTGATTGGGTACGAGCAGTACTTC. Residues: CASSVAVIGYEQYF. Combining the CDR3 with reference TRBV9 and TRBJ2-7 gives the whole variable domain DSGVTQTPKHLITATGQRVTLRCSPRSGDLSVYWYQQSLDQGLQFLIQYYNGEERAKGNILERFSAQQFPDLHSELNLSSLELGDSALYFCASSVAVIGYEQYFGPGTRLTVT.

The chain is built from TRBV14 and TRBJ2-7; D call uncertain. CDR3 length: 15 residues. Germline V gene lookup returns CDR1 SGHDN and CDR2 FVKESK. V was clipped by 6 bases and J by 5 bases, with 20 bases between them. The CDR3 nucleotides read TGTGCCAGCAGTCCACAACGGCGGCCGGTAGACGAGCAGTACTTC. Residues: CASSPQRRPVDEQYF.

This clone showed up just once. The chain links TRBV2 to TRBJ1-1, with D hard to call. Trimming removed 5 bases at V and 12 bases at J, with 13 bases between. CDR1 and CDR2 (germline): SNHLY, FYNNEI. This CDR3 contains 11 residues. The CDR3 DNA reads TGTGCCAGCAGTCTCCAAGAGGCGACTTTCTTT. Its translation: CASSLQEATFF.

V and J are TRBV7-3 and TRBJ2-7; D is tentatively TRBD1 or TRBD2 (5 bases each). V dropped 2 bases and J dropped 8 bases, with 13 bases sitting between them. Germline CDR1 and CDR2: SGHTA and FQGTGA. The CDR3 has 13 amino acids. The CDR3 DNA is TGTGCCAGCAGCTTAGGGGACGGCGTCAAGCAGTACTTC. Its protein is CASSLGDGVKQYF.

This rearrangement joins TRBV2 to TRBJ2-2, with 9 bases lining up with TRBD1. Germline V gene sequence: CDR1 SNHLY, CDR2 FYNNEI. The V and J ends lost 5 bases and 0 bases, in that order; junction bases with no gene match: 1. The CDR3 consists of 15 residues. CDR3 sequence reads: CASSRQGANTGELFF. CDR3 DNA: TGTGCCAGCAGTAGACAGGGGGCGAACACCGGGGAGCTGTTTTTT.

Of note for this clone: Other DNA sequences within the sample encode an identical CDR3. The chain joins TRBV5-1 to TRBJ2-1, with TRBD2 matching over 11 bases. V dropped 0 bases and J dropped 8; count of bases not matched to a gene: 7. Germline loops: CDR1 SGHRS, CDR2 YFSETQ. The CDR3 sequence is 16 residues long. CDR3 bases: TGCGCCAGCAGCTTGGGCCTAGCGGGAGGTTTAGATGAGCAGTTCTTC. Its translation is CASSLGLAGGLDEQFF.

The CDR3, as DNA: TGTGCCAGCAAGGGAGTTTACGAGCAGTACTTC. Translated: CASKGVYEQYF. V is TRBV25-1 and J is TRBJ2-7; D is perhaps TRBD2 (5 bases). From germline, CDR1 is MGHDK and CDR2 SYGVNS. Deletions cut 7 bases from V and 4 bases from J, with 8 bases between. The CDR3 sequence is 11 residues long.

This clone appeared once. The J gene is TRBJ2-2, the V gene TRBV6-1; weak D call: TRBD1 (5 bases). The V end lost 3 bases, the J end lost 4 bases, and 12 bases lay between the germline ends. Germline values: CDR1 MNHNS, CDR2 SASEGT. This CDR3 is built from 15 residues. CDR3 coding DNA: TGTGCCAGCAGTGATCCAGGGATGGTCACCGGGGAGCTGTTTTTT. This sequence encodes CASSDPGMVTGELFF.

V is TRBV5-1 and J is TRBJ2-1, with a tentative D call TRBD2 (5 bases). Germline loops: CDR1 SGHRS, CDR2 YFSETQ. This CDR3 has 12 amino acids. The germline V and J ends were trimmed by 5 bases and 15 bases, with 18 bases remaining between them. The CDR3 loop reads CASRLDPAGVFF. CDR3 nucleotides: TGCGCCAGCAGACTGGACCCGGCGGGTGTGTTCTTC.

This chain links TRBV29-1 with TRBJ2-5; the D gene is possibly TRBD2 (6 bases). The CDR3 spans 12 residues. V was clipped by 4 bases and J by 3 bases, with 9 bases between them. Looked up from germline, CDR1 is SQVTM and CDR2 is ANQGSEA. The CDR3 DNA reads TGCAGCGTTGTGTGGGGGGAAGAGACCCAGTACTTC. Translating it yields CSVVWGEETQYF. Full variable domain (rest looked up from reference TRBV29-1 and TRBJ2-5): SAVISQKPSRDICQRGTSLTIQCQVDSQVTMMFWYRQQPGQSLTLIATANQGSEATYESGFVIDKFPISRPNLTFSTLTVSNMSPEDSSIYLCSVVWGEETQYFGPGTRLLVL.

The V gene is TRBV10-3, the J gene TRBJ2-7; D unresolved. The germline V gene encodes CDR1 ENHRY and CDR2 SYGVKD. CDR3 length: 15 amino acids. The V end lost 6 bases, the J end lost 6 bases, and 21 bases lay between the germline ends. The CDR3 nucleotides are TGTGCCATCAGAGCCGAGGACGGCCTTCCCGGCGAGCAGTACTTC. This encodes CAIRAEDGLPGEQYF.

This sequence joins TRBV3-1 (or the pseudogene TRBV3-2) and TRBJ1-4, with D possibly being TRBD1 (6 bases). The CDR3 length is 12 residues. V lost 4 bases and J 14 bases, leaving 14 bases between the germline ends. Germline V gene sequence: CDR1 LGHDT, CDR2 YNNKEL (reference sequence). The CDR3 DNA reads as TGTGCCAGCAGCCCGCCGGGGGCCCTTCTGTTTTTT. It encodes CASSPPGALLFF.

The V and J genes are TRBV4-1 and TRBJ1-4; 7 bases fit TRBD1. The germline V gene has CDR1 MGHRA and CDR2 YSYEKL. The CDR3 spans 17 residues. Trimming removed 3 bases from V and 0 bases from J; junction bases left unmatched: 7. CDR3 residues: CASSHLGQGATNEKLFF. DNA of the CDR3: TGCGCCAGCAGCCACTTGGGGCAGGGGGCAACTAATGAAAAACTGTTTTTT.

The J gene is TRBJ1-1, the V gene TRBV7-2; D is possibly TRBD1 (6 bases). The germline V gene has CDR1 SGHTA and CDR2 FQGNSA. The CDR3 sequence is 13 residues long. V lost 6 bases and J lost 1, with 9 bases in between. The CDR3 reads CASSSQGNTEAFF. The CDR3 DNA follows: TGTGCCAGCAGTTCACAGGGGAACACTGAAGCTTTCTTT. Based on the CDR3 plus reference TRBV7-2 and TRBJ1-1, the full variable domain is GAGVSQSPSNKVTEKGKDVELRCDPISGHTALYWYRQSLGQGLEFLIYFQGNSAPDKSGLPSDRFSAERTGGSVSTLTIQRTQQEDSAVYLCASSSQGNTEAFFGQGTRLTVV.

The V gene is TRBV28, the J gene TRBJ1-2; D is unresolved. The CDR3 runs 13 residues. The germline V and J ends were trimmed by 4 bases and 3 bases, with 9 bases remaining between them. The germline V gene has CDR1 MDHEN and CDR2 SYDVKM. CDR3 protein: CASSYGRYYGYTF. The CDR3 nucleotides read TGTGCCAGCAGTTATGGACGGTACTATGGCTACACCTTC.

The V and J genes are TRBV6-1 and TRBJ1-4; 8 bases agree with TRBD1. The germline V gene encodes CDR1 MNHNS and CDR2 SASEGT. The CDR3 loop spans 18 amino acids. The V and J ends lost 2 bases and 0 bases, in that order; junction bases with no gene match: 8. CDR3 sequence: CASSEMWTGMTTNEKLFF. As DNA, the CDR3 is TGTGCCAGCAGTGAAATGTGGACAGGGATGACAACTAATGAAAAACTGTTTTTT.

The chain combines TRBV30 with TRBJ2-2; the match to TRBD2 covers 11 bases. CDR3 length equals 20 residues. V dropped 0 bases and J dropped 5; count of bases not matched to a gene: 17. Germline-derived CDR1 and CDR2 are GTSNPN and SVGIG (reference sequence). The CDR3, as DNA: TGTGCCTGGAGTGTCGTTTCTAGCGGGAGGCCACGCCCCCGAACCGGGGAGCTGTTTTTT. This gives the protein CAWSVVSSGRPRPRTGELFF.

The chain has TRBV7-9 and TRBJ1-2; tentatively, D is TRBD1 (5 bases). V was cut by 2 bases and J by 1 base, with 11 bases left in between. Germline values: CDR1 SEHNR, CDR2 FQNEAQ (reference sequence). This CDR3 contains 15 residues. This chain's CDR3 is CASSLTGHDNYGYTF. The CDR3 DNA is TGTGCCAGCAGCTTAACCGGACACGATAACTATGGCTACACCTTC. Full variable domain (missing parts from reference TRBV7-9 and TRBJ1-2): DTGVSQNPRHKITKRGQNVTFRCDPISEHNRLYWYRQTLGQGPEFLTYFQNEAQLEKSRLLSDRFSAERPKGSFSTLEIQRTEQGDSAMYLCASSLTGHDNYGYTFGSGTRLTVV.

The V call is TRBV10-2, the J call TRBJ2-7; TRBD2 might be the D (5 bases). This CDR3 is 14 amino acids long. Trimming removed 5 bases at V and 6 bases at J, with 17 bases between. CDR1 and CDR2 (germline): WSHSY, SAAADI. The CDR3 region is CASSFPGKFVEQYF. In DNA form, the CDR3 reads TGCGCCAGCAGTTTCCCGGGAAAATTCGTCGAGCAGTACTTC.